This is a list of T cell receptor beta chains from one sample in a study of blood T cell repertoires in COVID-19. Produced via immunoSEQ multiplex PCR; TCRdb's table is partial and in-frame only. The table has fewer than 400,000 clones, approximately 83% seen once. The sequenced sample was PBMCs or T cells enriched from blood (not recorded which). Every receptor here comes from a man aged 25 to 40 who had recovered from COVID-19. Each CDR3 is given with its conserved first and last residue. A D gene is named only where the DNA matches it firmly. A row's size may be missing; if present it is once, few, many or a size class.

v_call,d_call,clone_size,j_call,cdr3_nt,cdr3_aa
TRBV11-1,.,.,TRBJ1-5,TGTGCCAGCAGCCTCGGGGTTGGGCAGCCCCAGCATTTT,CASSLGVGQPQHF
TRBV9,.,.,TRBJ1-1,TGTGCCAGCACCCGTGAGGTTGACACTGAAGCTTTCTTT,CASTREVDTEAFF
TRBV28,.,few,TRBJ1-5,TGTGCCAGCTCCCCGAGCCTAGTAGGCAATCAGCCCCAGCATTTT,CASSPSLVGNQPQHF
TRBV19,TRBD2,few,TRBJ2-2,TGTGCCAGTAGTATCGGGGGGGCCTCCGGGGAGCTGTTTTTT,CASSIGGASGELFF
TRBV4-1,.,.,TRBJ1-2,TGCGCCAGCAGCCAACCCAGGGGCGGACTTAACTATGGCTACACCTTC,CASSQPRGGLNYGYTF
TRBV9,TRBD1,.,TRBJ1-2,TGTGCCAGCAGCTGGGGACAGGGAAATAACTATGGCTACACCTTC,CASSWGQGNNYGYTF
TRBV12-3/TRBV12-4,TRBD1,.,TRBJ2-7,TGTGCCAGCCTTAGGACAGGGAACAACGAGCAGTACTTC,CASLRTGNNEQYF
TRBV3-1/TRBV3-2,.,.,TRBJ1-1,TGTGCCAGCAGCCAAGTACCAGGAATGAACACTGAAGCTTTCTTT,CASSQVPGMNTEAFF
TRBV4-1,.,.,TRBJ1-5,TGCGCCAGCAGCCAACAACAGGGTGGGCATCAGCCCCAGCATTTT,CASSQQQGGHQPQHF
TRBV3-1/TRBV3-2,TRBD1,.,TRBJ2-7,TGTGCCAGCAGCCAAGATCCATGGGACAGGGGGTCCGAGCAGTACTTC,CASSQDPWDRGSEQYF
TRBV10-3,.,.,TRBJ1-5,TGTGCCATCAGGGCGGGTTATGGGGATCAGCCCCAGCATTTT,CAIRAGYGDQPQHF
TRBV4-2,.,.,TRBJ2-7,TGTGCCAGCAGCCAGCAAGTCCGGACTTCTTCCTACGAGCAGTACTTC,CASSQQVRTSSYEQYF
TRBV4-3,.,.,TRBJ1-6,TGCGCCAGCAGCCAAATTGAGTCTCGATCACCCCTCCACTTT,CASSQIESRSPLHF
TRBV24-1,TRBD2,.,TRBJ2-1,TGTGCCACCAGTGATGCCGGACTAGCGGGGGATAATGAGCAGTTCTTC,CATSDAGLAGDNEQFF
TRBV7-9,TRBD1,.,TRBJ2-2,TGTGCCAGCAGCTTACCCTACTCCAGACAGGGGCTGGGTCCCGGGGAGCTGTTTTTT,CASSLPYSRQGLGPGELFF
TRBV4-1,.,.,TRBJ1-2,TGCGCCAGCAGCCAAGCTTTACTGGGGCGTATTGGCTATGGCTACACCTTC,CASSQALLGRIGYGYTF
TRBV30,TRBD1,.,TRBJ1-1,TGTGCCTGGAGCTCGGACAGGGGGCAGAAAGCTTTCTTT,CAWSSDRGQKAFF
TRBV6-2/TRBV6-3,TRBD2,.,TRBJ2-7,TGTGCCAGCAGTTACCGGGTCTTGCCTAGCGGGGACTACGAGCAGTACTTC,CASSYRVLPSGDYEQYF
TRBV19,.,once,TRBJ2-1,TGTGCCAGTAGTCGACGACTAGATCTATCCCTCTACAATGAGCAGTTCTTC,CASSRRLDLSLYNEQFF
TRBV7-9,.,.,TRBJ2-7,TGTGCCAGCAGCTTCGACCCGGACAGCTACGAGCAGTACTTC,CASSFDPDSYEQYF
TRBV10-3,TRBD1,once,TRBJ1-3,TGTGCCACTTTTGAACCCCCAAACAGGGGCGGCTCTGGAAACACCATATATTTT,CATFEPPNRGGSGNTIYF
TRBV7-9,.,.,TRBJ1-1,TGTGCCAGCAGCTTAGGTGGGGTAGGGGGCACTGAAGCTTTCTTT,CASSLGGVGGTEAFF
TRBV27,TRBD1,.,TRBJ2-1,TGTGCCAGCAGTTCCTACAGGGGTATAATTTTTAATGAGCAGTTCTTC,CASSSYRGIIFNEQFF
TRBV7-8,.,.,TRBJ2-1,TGTGCCAGCAGCTTAGTTCGAGGTTCGGGCAATGAGCAGTTCTTC,CASSLVRGSGNEQFF
TRBV7-6,TRBD1,once,TRBJ2-3,TGTGCCAGCAGCTTAATGACAGGGTCTAGCACAGATACGCAGTATTTT,CASSLMTGSSTDTQYF
TRBV15,TRBD1,.,TRBJ1-2,TGTGCCACCAGCAGACAGGGGGAAAGTAACTATGGCTACACCTTC,CATSRQGESNYGYTF
TRBV27,TRBD2,.,TRBJ2-1,TGTGCCAGCAGTTTAAGACTAGCGGGGGCCCTAAATGAGCAGTTCTTC,CASSLRLAGALNEQFF
TRBV19,.,.,TRBJ1-4,TGTGCCAGTAGTCTACCAGGAGGAGGGGTTCAGGATGAAAAACTGTTTTTT,CASSLPGGGVQDEKLFF
TRBV20-1,.,few,TRBJ2-5,TGCAGTGGGGCGAGGGTGGAGACCCAGTACTTC,CSGARVETQYF
TRBV5-4,.,.,TRBJ2-7,TGTGCCAGCAGCTTGATGGGCACCCTGAATGACGAGCAGTACTTC,CASSLMGTLNDEQYF
TRBV30,.,.,TRBJ1-3,TGTGCCTGGAGTGTGAGTCGGGTTAGTGGAAACACCATATATTTT,CAWSVSRVSGNTIYF
TRBV12-2,.,.,TRBJ2-7,TGTGCAAGTCGCTTACCAGATCACGGACTAGCGGGGGGGCCGAACGAGCAGTACTTC,CASRLPDHGLAGGPNEQYF
TRBV30,TRBD1,.,TRBJ1-5,TGTGCCTGGAGTCTCGACAGGGGAAATCAGCCCCAGCATTTT,CAWSLDRGNQPQHF
TRBV5-1,TRBD1,.,TRBJ1-2,TGCGCCAGCAGCACGGGGACAGGGGACTATGGCTACACCTTC,CASSTGTGDYGYTF
TRBV4-1,.,.,TRBJ1-1,TGCGCCAGCAGCCAAGATCGGGGGAGATTTGAAGCTTTCTTT,CASSQDRGRFEAFF
TRBV15,.,.,TRBJ1-1,TGTGCCACCAGCACGTTAAGGGGGAGAGTGGACACTGAAGCTTTCTTT,CATSTLRGRVDTEAFF
TRBV5-1,TRBD1,.,TRBJ1-1,TGCGCCAGCAGCACGGGACAGGGGGAAACTGAAGCTTTCTTT,CASSTGQGETEAFF
TRBV7-2,.,.,TRBJ2-5,TGTGCCAGCACCCTTGAATGGGGGGTACAGACCCAGTACTTC,CASTLEWGVQTQYF
TRBV12-3/TRBV12-4,.,few,TRBJ1-1,TGTGCCAGCACGGCACAGATGAACACTGAAGCTTTCTTT,CASTAQMNTEAFF
TRBV3-1/TRBV3-2,.,.,TRBJ2-4,TGTGCCAGCAGCCAAGACGGCAGGTCGAACATTCAGTACTTC,CASSQDGRSNIQYF
TRBV6-5,.,.,TRBJ1-3,TGTGCCAGCAGTTACTCGAACTCGCACTCTGGAAACACCATATATTTT,CASSYSNSHSGNTIYF
TRBV19,.,.,TRBJ1-1,TGTGCCAGTAGCACAGCGGCTCGGGGAGAGAACACTGAAGCTTTCTTT,CASSTAARGENTEAFF
TRBV7-8,.,once,TRBJ1-2,TGTGCCAGCACCCCCTACAGGCAGGGCTATGGCTACACCTTC,CASTPYRQGYGYTF
TRBV24-1,TRBD1,once,TRBJ1-1,TGTGCCACCAGTCAGACAGGGGGCGCGGATACTGAAGCTTTCTTT,CATSQTGGADTEAFF
TRBV30,TRBD1,.,TRBJ1-3,TGTGCCTGGAGTAGGAGTAGGACAGGGGTTCCGTATGGAAACACCATATATTTT,CAWSRSRTGVPYGNTIYF